The clone carrying this T cell receptor (beta chain) has only a few counts. Its specificity is unknown. The record originates from a study of T cells after yellow fever vaccination. Looking at the study overall: With SMART-Seq v4 Ultra Low Input, the fractions containing low cell numbers were prepared.

5'RACE template switching generated TCR cDNA, adding a universal primer site and UMIs. One entry per CDR3 protein results from TCRdb running MiXCR on the 5' RACE reads. The repertoire holds about 170,000 distinct CDR3 sequences, with approximately 11% as singletons. Germline V CDR1 and CDR2: SGHRS, YFSETQ. Trimming removed 5 bases at V and 4 bases at J, with 13 bases between. This CDR3 comprises 13 residues. Study results and caveats: Researchers report a weaker secondary response that nonetheless peaked faster, day 5 versus 15.

The clonotype originates from a man between 18 and 35 years old who received the YFV17D yellow fever vaccine. The V gene is TRBV5-1, the J gene TRBJ2-7; D remains ambiguous. This specimen was CD8+ T cells sorted from PBMCs, taken 15 days after the yellow fever booster vaccination. The CDR3 coding sequence is TGCGCCAGCAGTCCATCGGTGGGGTACGAGCAGTACTTC. It encodes CASSPSVGYEQYF.